This T cell receptor (beta chain) was sequenced during a study of blood T cell repertoires in COVID-19. Germline V gene data show CDR1 as GTSNPN and CDR2 as SVGIG (reference sequence). V shed 5 bases and J shed 5 bases, with 9 bases lying between them. CDR3 length: 11 amino acids. Sequencing used immunoSEQ multiplex PCR; TCRdb keeps in-frame clones, though not all of them. The data show just over 650,000 clones, over 80% seen once. Material: peripheral blood. The clonotype comes from a young woman with acute or convalescent COVID-19. The V and J genes are TRBV30 and TRBJ1-1; a weak D match, TRBD1 (5 bases). The CDR3, as DNA: TGTGCCTGGGCGGGACGGACTGAAGCTTTCTTT. Translating it yields CAWAGRTEAFF. Based on the CDR3 plus reference TRBV30 and TRBJ1-1, the full variable domain is SQTIHQWPATLVQPVGSPLSLECTVEGTSNPNLYWYRQAAGRGLQLLFYSVGIGQISSEVPQNLSASRPQDRQFILSSKKLLLSDSGFYLCAWAGRTEAFFGQGTRLTVV.